This T cell receptor (beta chain) was observed in a study of blood T cell repertoires in COVID-19. About the research overall: Italy, Spain and the United States were the sources of the convalescent and acute COVID-19 samples. Sources were T cells, B-cell-depleted T cells, or PBMCs; the material itself was cDNA or gDNA.

Some clones are missing from TCRdb's copy, which holds only in-frame ones; the method was immunoSEQ multiplex PCR. The sample carries approximately 77,000 clones, roughly 78% recorded once. Trimming removed 0 bases at V and 10 bases at J, with 15 bases between. CDR3 length: 15 residues. Germline assignment: CDR1 KGHSH and CDR2 LQKENI. This TCR derives from a woman aged 70-85 years with acute or convalescent COVID-19. The sample comprised peripheral blood. The rearrangement links TRBV18 to TRBJ1-4; no definite D call. CDR3 sequence (DNA): TGTGCCAGCTCACCACCGTCGCCGGGAGAGGTAAAACTGTTTTTT. It specifies CASSPPSPGEVKLFF.